A single sample is the source of the 3 T cell receptor beta chains below, sequenced in a study of T-cell reconstitution after alpha-beta-depleted transplantation in children. Using unique molecular identifiers, the investigators prepared the TCRbeta library. Each CDR3 protein is one row after TCRdb ran MiXCR on the PCR reads. The data contain 420,000 or so distinct CDR3 sequences, approximately 11% of them singletons. Sequences were derived from PBMCs from the stem cell graft donor, sampled from the stem cell graft. The receptors were gathered from a human donor who donated a stem cell graft to a child with acute myeloid leukemia.

Concerning this clonotype: At one of its ends the junction is not consistent with the germline gene, which may arise from a read error. V is TRBV5-1 and J is TRBJ1-1, with D perhaps TRBD1 (5 bases). The length of the CDR3 is 14 residues. Looked up from germline, CDR1 is SGHRS and CDR2 is YFSETQ. In DNA form, the CDR3 reads TGCGCCAGCAGCTCGACAGTGTTGAACACTGAAGATTTCTTT. This sequence encodes CASSSTVLNTEDFF.

The genes are TRBV5-5 and TRBJ1-2, with 11 bases that match TRBD1. V lost 3 bases to trimming and J lost 4 bases; unmatched junction nucleotides: 8. CDR1 and CDR2 (germline): SGHKS, YYEKEE (reference sequence). CDR3 length: 16 residues. This chain's CDR3 is CASSSPGQGVRYGYTF. DNA for the CDR3: TGTGCCAGCAGCTCCCCGGGACAGGGGGTTCGCTATGGCTACACCTTC.

In its sample, this clonotype was seen many times. The chain is built from TRBV20-1 and TRBJ2-2; maybe TRBD2 (5 bases). This CDR3 contains 11 residues. V was trimmed by 5 bases and J by 7 bases, leaving 8 bases between them. Germline assignment: CDR1 DFQATT and CDR2 SNEGSKA (reference sequence). The chain's CDR3 is CSASRVGELFF. The CDR3 DNA is TGCAGTGCTTCGCGGGTCGGGGAGCTGTTTTTT.